This TCR beta chain was sequenced in a study of T cell repertoires in cytomegalovirus infection. About the research overall: Carrying CMV and the relevant HLA type showed in public TCR beta signatures.

MiXCR, run by TCRdb on the reads, gives a single entry per CDR3 protein. The data contain about half a million distinct CDR3 sequences, about 42% of them singletons. A note on this clonotype: Its antigen remains unknown.

There are 14 residues in the CDR3. Germline lookup yields CDR1 LGHNT and CDR2 FRNRAP. The V end lost 4 bases, the J end lost 2 bases, and 12 bases lay between the germline ends. The J gene is TRBJ2-7, the V gene TRBV12-5; D might be TRBD1 or TRBD2, each matching 5 bases. The source is a human donor in good health (CMV status not recorded). Some clones in this sample may be carry-over from other donors' samples. Here the sequenced sample was cultured PBMCs, taken from culture after CMV antigen stimulation. CDR3: CASGSGDGTYEQYF. In DNA, the CDR3 is TGTGCTAGTGGTTCTGGGGACGGCACCTACGAGCAGTACTTC. The entire variable domain, with the rest obtained from reference TRBV12-5 and TRBJ2-7, is as follows: DARVTQTPRHKVTEMGQEVTMRCQPILGHNTVFWYRQTMMQGLELLAYFRNRAPLDDSGMPKDRFSAEMPDATLATLKIQPSEPRDSAVYFCASGSGDGTYEQYFGPGTRLTVT.